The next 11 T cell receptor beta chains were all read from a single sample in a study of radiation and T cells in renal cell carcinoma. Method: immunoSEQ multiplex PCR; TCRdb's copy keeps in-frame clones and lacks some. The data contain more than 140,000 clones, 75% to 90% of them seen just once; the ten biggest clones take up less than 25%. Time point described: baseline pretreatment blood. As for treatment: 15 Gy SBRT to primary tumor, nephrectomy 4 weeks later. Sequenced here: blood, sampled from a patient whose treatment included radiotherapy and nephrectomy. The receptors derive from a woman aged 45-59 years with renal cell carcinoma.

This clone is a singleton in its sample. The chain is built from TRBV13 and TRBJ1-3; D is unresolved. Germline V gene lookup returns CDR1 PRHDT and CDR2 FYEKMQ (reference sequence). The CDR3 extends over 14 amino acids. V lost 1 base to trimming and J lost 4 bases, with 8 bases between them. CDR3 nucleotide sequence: TGTGCCAGCAGCTTAGAAGGGAGCGGAAACACCATATATTTT. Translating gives CASSLEGSGNTIYF.

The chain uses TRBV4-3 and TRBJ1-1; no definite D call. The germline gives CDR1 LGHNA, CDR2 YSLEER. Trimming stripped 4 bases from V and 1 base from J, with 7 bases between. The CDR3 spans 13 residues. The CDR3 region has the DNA TGCGCCAGCAGCCTTGGAGGGAACACTGAAGCTTTCTTT. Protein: CASSLGGNTEAFF.

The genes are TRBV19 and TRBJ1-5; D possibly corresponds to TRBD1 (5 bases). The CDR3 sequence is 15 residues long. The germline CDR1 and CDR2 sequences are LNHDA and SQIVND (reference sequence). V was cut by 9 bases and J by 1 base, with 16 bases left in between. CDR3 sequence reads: CASQRGGGSNQPQHF. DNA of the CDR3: TGTGCCAGCCAACGGGGGGGAGGCAGCAATCAGCCCCAGCATTTT. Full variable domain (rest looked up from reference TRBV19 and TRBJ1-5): DGGITQSPKYLFRKEGQNVTLSCEQNLNHDAMYWYRQDPGQGLRLIYYSQIVNDFQKGDIAEGYSVSREKKESFPLTVTSAQKNPTAFYLCASQRGGGSNQPQHFGDGTRLSIL.

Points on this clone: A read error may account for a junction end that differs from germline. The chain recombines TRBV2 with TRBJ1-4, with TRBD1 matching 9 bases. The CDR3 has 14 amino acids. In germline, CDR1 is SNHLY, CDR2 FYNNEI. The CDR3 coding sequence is TGTGCCAGCACTGAACAGGGGGCGCCGGTAAAACTGTTTTTT. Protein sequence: CASTEQGAPVKLFF.

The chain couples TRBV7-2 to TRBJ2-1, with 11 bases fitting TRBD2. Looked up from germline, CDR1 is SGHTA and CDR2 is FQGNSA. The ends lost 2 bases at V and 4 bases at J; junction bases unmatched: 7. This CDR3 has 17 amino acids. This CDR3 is CASSLLSLAGGYNEQFF. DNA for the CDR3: TGTGCCAGCAGCTTATTATCATTAGCGGGAGGGTACAATGAGCAGTTCTTC.

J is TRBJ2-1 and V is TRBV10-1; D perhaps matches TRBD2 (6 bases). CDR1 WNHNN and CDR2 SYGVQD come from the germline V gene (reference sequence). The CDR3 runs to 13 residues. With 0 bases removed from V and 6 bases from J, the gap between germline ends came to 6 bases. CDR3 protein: CASSESGGNEQFF. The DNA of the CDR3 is TGCGCCAGCAGTGAGTCCGGGGGCAATGAGCAGTTCTTC.

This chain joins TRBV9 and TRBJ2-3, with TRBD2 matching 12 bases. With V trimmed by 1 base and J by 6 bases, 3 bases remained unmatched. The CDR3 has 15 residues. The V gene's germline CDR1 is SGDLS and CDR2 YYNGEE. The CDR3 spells CASSVTTSGGDTQYF. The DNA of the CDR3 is TGTGCCAGCAGCGTAACAACTAGCGGGGGGGATACGCAGTATTTT.

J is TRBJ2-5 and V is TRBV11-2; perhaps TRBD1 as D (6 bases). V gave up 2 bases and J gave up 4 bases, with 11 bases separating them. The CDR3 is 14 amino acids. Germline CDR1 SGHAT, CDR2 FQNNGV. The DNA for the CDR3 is TGTGCCAGCAGCTTACAGGACAGTCGAGAGACCCAGTACTTC. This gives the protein CASSLQDSRETQYF. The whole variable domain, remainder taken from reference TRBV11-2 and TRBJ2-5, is EAGVAQSPRYKIIEKRQSVAFWCNPISGHATLYWYQQILGQGPKLLIQFQNNGVVDDSQLPKDRFSAERLKGVDSTLKIQPAKLEDSAVYLCASSLQDSRETQYFGPGTRLLVL.

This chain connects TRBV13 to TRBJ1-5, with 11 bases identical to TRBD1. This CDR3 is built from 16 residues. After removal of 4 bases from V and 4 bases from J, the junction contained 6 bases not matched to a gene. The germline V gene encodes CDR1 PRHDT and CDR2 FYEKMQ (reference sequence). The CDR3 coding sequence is TGTGCCAGCAGCTCCGGGACAGGGGGACCAAATCAGCCCCAGCATTTT. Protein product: CASSSGTGGPNQPQHF.

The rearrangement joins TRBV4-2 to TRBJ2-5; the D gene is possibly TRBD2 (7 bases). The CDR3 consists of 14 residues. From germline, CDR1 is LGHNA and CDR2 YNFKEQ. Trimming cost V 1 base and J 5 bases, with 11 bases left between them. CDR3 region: CASSQGTRGETQYF. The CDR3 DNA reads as TGTGCCAGCAGCCAAGGGACTAGGGGGGAGACCCAGTACTTC.

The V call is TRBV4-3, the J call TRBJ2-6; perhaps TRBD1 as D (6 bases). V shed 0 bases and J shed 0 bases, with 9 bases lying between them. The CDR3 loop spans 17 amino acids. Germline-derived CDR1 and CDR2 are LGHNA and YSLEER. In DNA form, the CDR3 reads TGCGCCAGCAGCCAAGATCGACAGGTCTCTGGGGCCAACGTCCTGACTTTC. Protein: CASSQDRQVSGANVLTF.